This entry features one TCR beta chain sequence. The data derive from a study of shared clonotypes between healthy human individuals. Evenly divided among several immunoSEQ plates was the genomic DNA of each subset. Authors' methods: Junction-only sequences produced by ImmunoSEQ had no quality scores, so filtering differed. The assay was immunoSEQ multiplex PCR, and TCRdb's table has in-frame clones only and misses some. Clone size and the V and J calls come from that table; the DNA yielded D and trimming. The table lists roughly 380,000 clones, 90% to 98% of them singletons. All the donors were Caucasian adults who lived in Nashville, Tennessee. V trimming: 8 bases; J trimming: 8 bases; junction bases outside the gene matches: 6. CDR3 length: 13 amino acids. Germline values: CDR1 MNHNS, CDR2 SASEGT.

The V and J genes are TRBV6-1 and TRBJ2-1, with 10 bases that match TRBD2. This clonotype originated in a man aged 30 to 39 in good health. The sequencing sample was made of memory CD8+ T cells sorted from blood. Subset defined: CD45RO+ cells pooled with CCR7-negative TemRA cells. The CDR3 DNA follows: TGTGCCAGCTTGGGGCTAGCGGGAGATGAGCAGTTCTTC. This encodes CASLGLAGDEQFF.